These T cell receptor beta chains were read from a single sample in a study of blood T cell repertoires in COVID-19. Sequencing used immunoSEQ multiplex PCR; TCRdb keeps in-frame clones, though not all of them. The profile covers fewer than 700,000 clones, with 85% to 90% appearing a single time and roughly 7.4% taken by the ten largest. Sequencing input: peripheral blood. Receptors were obtained from a woman aged 45-65 years with COVID-19, enrolled during active disease. Each CDR3 is given with its conserved first and last residue. Each record gives: D gene, J gene, V gene, clone size, CDR3 protein, CDR3 DNA. A D gene is named only where the DNA matches it firmly. Size is stated for part of the rows, as once, few or many counts, or as a class when the clone is expanded.

>.|TRBJ2-1|TRBV9|.
CASSSGGAFFNEQFF
TGTGCCAGCAGCTCCGGGGGAGCCTTTTTCAATGAGCAGTTCTTC
>.|TRBJ1-1|TRBV7-6|.
CASSSSARNTEAFF
TGTGCCAGCAGCTCAAGCGCCAGGAACACTGAAGCTTTCTTT
>TRBD1|TRBJ2-3|TRBV19|once
CASSIARLGQTPSHTLDTQYF
TGTGCCAGTAGTATAGCACGCTTGGGACAGACCCCGTCGCACACATTAGATACGCAGTATTTT
>.|TRBJ2-5|TRBV5-1|.
CASSPENPSETQYF
TGCGCCAGCAGCCCGGAGAACCCCTCGGAGACCCAGTACTTC
>.|TRBJ1-2|TRBV11-2|.
CASSSSVFITF
TGTGCCAGCAGCTCCTCGGTCTTTATCACCTTC
>TRBD1|TRBJ1-5|TRBV7-9|.
CASSGQGYQPQHF
TGTGCCAGCAGCGGACAGGGCTATCAGCCCCAGCATTTT
>.|TRBJ1-1|TRBV4-1|once
CASSHFNTEAFF
TGCGCCAGCAGCCACTTCAACACTGAAGCTTTCTTT
>.|TRBJ2-7|TRBV5-4|.
CASSTQAGAYEQYF
TGTGCCAGCAGCACGCAGGCTGGGGCATACGAGCAGTACTTC
>TRBD1|TRBJ2-2|TRBV27|.
CASSPGTGDYTGELFF
TGTGCCAGCAGTCCCGGGACAGGGGATTACACCGGGGAGCTGTTTTTT
>TRBD1|TRBJ1-4|TRBV11-2|.
CASSLERGQGATNEKLFF
TGTGCCAGCAGCTTAGAAAGGGGACAGGGCGCAACTAATGAAAAACTGTTTTTT
>TRBD1|TRBJ1-1|TRBV5-1|.
CASSLGQGRSTEAFF
TGCGCCAGCAGCTTGGGACAGGGAAGAAGCACTGAAGCTTTCTTT
>.|TRBJ1-1|TRBV7-8|.
CASSRQVNTEAFF
TGTGCCAGCAGCCGCCAGGTGAACACTGAAGCTTTCTTT
>.|TRBJ2-2|TRBV14|.
CASSQVRDGELFF
TGTGCCAGCAGCCAAGTGAGGGACGGGGAGCTGTTTTTT
>.|TRBJ1-1|TRBV29-1|.
CSLHVGGRNTEAFF
TGCAGCCTCCACGTCGGGGGGCGAAACACTGAAGCTTTCTTT
>.|TRBJ1-1|TRBV9|.
CASSVAGGNTEAFF
TGTGCCAGCAGCGTAGCTGGGGGCAACACTGAAGCTTTCTTT
>TRBD2|TRBJ2-1|TRBV5-1|once
CASSLGSGGYYNEQFF
TGCGCCAGCAGCTTGGGGAGCGGGGGCTATTACAATGAGCAGTTCTTC
>TRBD1|TRBJ1-6|TRBV6-2/TRBV6-3|.
CASSRPGTGRGSPLHF
TGTGCCAGCAGTCGTCCCGGGACAGGGAGGGGATCACCCCTCCACTTT
>TRBD1|TRBJ1-1|TRBV7-8|.
CASSHPRTGRVGEAFF
TGTGCCAGCAGCCACCCTCGGACAGGGCGCGTCGGCGAAGCTTTCTTT
>TRBD1|TRBJ1-1|TRBV9|.
CASSVGTGTTEAFF
TGTGCCAGCAGCGTTGGGACAGGGACCACTGAAGCTTTCTTT
>.|TRBJ1-1|TRBV18|.
CASSLYGGDIANTEAFF
TGTGCCAGCTCACTCTATGGGGGGGACATCGCGAACACTGAAGCTTTCTTT
>.|TRBJ1-5|TRBV30|few
CAWSVGENQPQHF
TGTGCCTGGAGTGTCGGGGAGAATCAGCCCCAGCATTTT
>.|TRBJ1-1|TRBV24-1|.
CATRGEKHLMNTEAFF
TGTGCCACCCGAGGTGAAAAGCACCTAATGAACACTGAAGCTTTCTTT
>.|TRBJ1-1|TRBV19|.
CASSHPGAYTEAFF
TGTGCCAGTAGTCACCCAGGGGCGTACACTGAAGCTTTCTTT
>.|TRBJ2-7|TRBV4-1|once
CASSQTSIERYEQYF
TGCGCCAGCAGCCAAACTAGCATTGAACGCTACGAGCAGTACTTC
>TRBD1|TRBJ1-1|TRBV3-1/TRBV3-2|.
CASSQESGGYNTEAFF
TGTGCCAGCAGCCAAGAATCAGGGGGCTACAACACTGAAGCTTTCTTT
>.|TRBJ2-5|TRBV5-1|.
CASSLGIGEETQYF
TGCGCCAGCAGCTTAGGGATAGGGGAAGAGACCCAGTACTTC
>TRBD1|TRBJ1-1|TRBV18|.
CASSPGQGGTEAFF
TGTGCCAGCTCTCCGGGACAGGGGGGAACTGAAGCTTTCTTT
>.|TRBJ1-5|TRBV5-8|.
CASSSYSNQPQHF
TGTGCCAGCAGCTCTTATAGCAATCAGCCCCAGCATTTT
>.|TRBJ1-1|TRBV7-9|.
CASSLPPTGMNTEAFF
TGTGCCAGCAGCTTACCACCCACAGGTATGAACACTGAAGCTTTCTTT
>.|TRBJ1-1|TRBV30|.
CAWKRGRGTEAFF
TGTGCCTGGAAAAGGGGCAGAGGCACTGAAGCTTTCTTT
>.|TRBJ1-1|TRBV5-4|few
CASSNTGTTEAFF
TGTGCCAGCAGCAACACAGGTACCACTGAAGCTTTCTTT
>.|TRBJ2-3|TRBV27|.
CASSRQRGHTDTQYF
TGTGCCAGCTCAAGGCAGCGGGGACACACAGATACGCAGTATTTT
>.|TRBJ1-1|TRBV11-2|few
CASSLRGLATEAFF
TGTGCCAGCAGCTTACGGGGATTGGCCACTGAAGCTTTCTTT
>.|TRBJ1-1|TRBV2|.
CASSAMNTEAFF
TGTGCCAGCAGTGCCATGAACACTGAAGCTTTCTTT
>.|TRBJ1-2|TRBV6-5|few
CASSYAGEGPYGYTF
TGTGCCAGCAGTTACGCCGGGGAGGGCCCCTATGGCTACACCTTC
>TRBD1|TRBJ2-5|TRBV7-9|.
CASSLAVADRSQETQYF
TGTGCCAGCAGCTTAGCGGTTGCGGACAGGTCTCAAGAGACCCAGTACTTC
>.|TRBJ1-1|TRBV5-1|.
CASSGSRTARGYTEAFF
TGCGCCAGCAGCGGATCACGAACAGCACGGGGATACACTGAAGCTTTCTTT
>TRBD1|TRBJ1-2|TRBV5-4|once
CASSLGQGNYGYTF
TGTGCCAGCAGCTTGGGACAGGGAAACTATGGCTACACCTTC
>.|TRBJ2-1|TRBV5-4|.
CASSLRGAVRGNEQFF
TGTGCCAGCAGCTTGCGGGGGGCGGTTAGAGGCAATGAGCAGTTCTTC
>.|TRBJ2-5|TRBV10-1|.
CASSGGSQETQYF
TGCGCCAGCAGTGGAGGAAGTCAAGAGACCCAGTACTTC
>.|TRBJ1-6|TRBV27|.
CASSLRSSYNSPLHF
TGTGCCAGCAGTTTAAGGAGCTCCTATAATTCACCCCTCCACTTT
>TRBD2|TRBJ2-1|TRBV5-1|.
CASTSGLAGYNEQFF
TGCGCCAGCACCTCGGGACTAGCGGGGTACAATGAGCAGTTCTTC
>TRBD1|TRBJ2-1|TRBV30|.
CASHLPGQGADEQFF
TGTGCCTCGCACCTTCCGGGACAGGGGGCCGATGAGCAGTTCTTC
>.|TRBJ1-2|TRBV5-5|once
CASSLLGGDYGYTF
TGTGCCAGCAGCTTGCTGGGGGGAGACTATGGCTACACCTTC
>.|TRBJ2-2|TRBV24-1|.
CATSEVPNTGELFF
TGTGCCACCTCGGAGGTTCCGAACACCGGGGAGCTGTTTTTT
>.|TRBJ1-4|TRBV11-2|once
CASSSQGNPETNEKLFF
TGTGCCAGCAGTAGCCAGGGGAACCCTGAGACTAATGAAAAACTGTTTTTT
>.|TRBJ1-2|TRBV6-6|.
CASTPGGRGGYGYTF
TGTGCCAGCACTCCGGGAGGTAGGGGAGGCTATGGCTACACCTTC
>.|TRBJ1-1|TRBV30|.
CAWSSTEEGEAFF
TGTGCCTGGAGTTCGACTGAGGAGGGTGAAGCTTTCTTT
>.|TRBJ2-7|TRBV27|.
CASRYTRRRPYEQYF
TGTGCCAGCAGGTACACCCGACGGCGGCCCTACGAGCAGTACTTC
>TRBD1|TRBJ1-2|TRBV2|.
CASSLDRANYGYTF
TGTGCCAGCAGTTTAGACAGGGCCAACTATGGCTACACCTTC
>TRBD1|TRBJ1-6|TRBV5-6|.
CASSPGQGRNPTLHF
TGTGCCAGCAGCCCGGGACAGGGAAGGAATCCAACCCTCCACTTT
>.|TRBJ1-1|TRBV30|.
CAWSLSARAEAFF
TGTGCCTGGAGCCTCTCGGCGAGGGCTGAAGCTTTCTTT
>.|TRBJ1-1|TRBV6-5|.
CASSYEGGMNTEAFF
TGTGCCAGCAGTTACGAAGGAGGGATGAACACTGAAGCTTTCTTT
>.|TRBJ2-4|TRBV25-1|.
CASSRVGNIQYF
TGTGCCAGCAGCAGGGTCGGAAACATTCAGTACTTC
>TRBD2|TRBJ2-1|TRBV11-3|.
CASSPSGPGNEQFF
TGTGCCAGCAGCCCTAGCGGGCCGGGGAATGAGCAGTTCTTC
>.|TRBJ1-1|TRBV2|.
CASSEARGTMNTEAFF
TGTGCCAGCAGTGAAGCCCGGGGGACCATGAACACTGAAGCTTTCTTT
>.|TRBJ2-3|TRBV7-9|.
CASKDRTDTQYF
TGTGCCAGCAAGGACAGAACAGATACGCAGTATTTT